The 30 T cell receptor beta chains given below trace back to one sample, sequenced in a study of type 1 regulatory T cells. TCRdb passed the reads through MiXCR, listing each CDR3 protein once. The data show more than 2,000 distinct CDR3 sequences, roughly 6.1% seen once. The sequencing input was CD4+ T cells, either the whole sample or a sorted fraction (not recorded which). These receptors were taken from a human donor in good health.

This clonotype is categorized as medium-sized. The chain carries TRBV12-3 or TRBV12-4 and TRBJ2-5; TRBD1 matches 7 bases. This CDR3 has 15 amino acids. V lost 6 bases to trimming and J lost 5 bases; unmatched junction nucleotides: 12. CDR3 DNA: TGTGCCAGCAGAGCACGACAGGGAAGGAGGGAGACCCAGTACTTC. Protein product: CASRARQGRRETQYF.

Sample share makes this clonotype medium-sized (0.01 to 0.1%). The chain employs TRBV12-3 or TRBV12-4 and TRBJ2-7, with D possibly matching TRBD1 (6 bases). The V end was cut by 6 bases, the J end by 3 bases, with 18 bases between. This CDR3 region has 15 residues. The CDR3 nucleotides read TGTGCCAGCAGCCCGCGGACTCTAGGGGGCTACGAGCAGTACTTC. Amino acids: CASSPRTLGGYEQYF.

This clonotype is judged medium-sized. V usage is TRBV23-1 and J usage is TRBJ1-6, with 10 bases matching TRBD1. TRBV23-1 is an ORF; its function is uncertain. This CDR3 spans 18 amino acids. Trimming took 0 bases from V and 7 from J; bases not matched to a gene: 9. CDR3 in amino acids: CASSQSPGQGHWNSPLHF. The CDR3 bases are TGCGCCAGCAGTCAATCGCCGGGACAGGGGCATTGGAATTCACCCCTCCACTTT.

As regards this clonotype: Being one base from a much bigger clone, this may be a read error. V gene TRBV12-3 or TRBV12-4 combines with J gene TRBJ2-2; D may correspond to TRBD1 or TRBD2 (5 bases each). This CDR3 contains 12 residues. CDR3 nucleotides: TGTGCCAACCGACGGGGCCCCGGGGAGCCGTTTTTT. Translated, it gives CANRRGPGEPFF.

In this sample, this clonotype is medium-sized. CDR3 nucleotide sequence: TGCGCCAGCAATCAAAGGGCGAACACCGGGGAGCTGTTTTTT. Protein: CASNQRANTGELFF. The V gene is TRBV5-1, the J gene TRBJ2-2; D gene uncertain. The CDR3 totals 14 residues. Trimming took 6 bases from V and 0 from J, leaving 9 bases between them. The germline V gene encodes CDR1 SGHRS and CDR2 YFSETQ.

Of note for this clonotype: This clone may be a read error of a much larger clone one base away. J is TRBJ1-4 and V is TRBV30; D ambiguous. Per germline, CDR1 GTSNPN and CDR2 SVGIG (reference sequence). The CDR3 runs to 15 residues. CDR3 bases: TGTGCCTGGCGTGTCCTCGGGAATGCTAATGAAAAACTGTTTTTT. Its protein product is CAWRVLGNANEKLFF.

Judged by abundance, this clonotype is medium-sized (0.01 to 0.1%). This sequence joins TRBV20-1 and TRBJ2-3; the D gene is possibly TRBD2 (6 bases). The CDR3 loop spans 15 amino acids. CDR1 is DFQATT, CDR2 SNEGSKA, per germline (reference sequence). Trimming took 3 bases from V and 2 from J, leaving 15 bases between them. CDR3 amino acids: CSASGGLGYTDTQYF. The CDR3 DNA reads as TGCAGTGCTAGCGGGGGTCTAGGGTACACAGATACGCAGTATTTT.

This clonotype is medium-sized (0.01 to 0.1%). The chain uses TRBV29-1 and TRBJ1-4, with 7 bases identical to TRBD1. The junction had 5 bases not matched to a gene; V was cut back by 4 bases and J by 9 bases. CDR3 size: 12 residues. From germline, CDR1 is SQVTM and CDR2 ANQGSEA. The chain's CDR3 is CSVGAGGQKLFF. As DNA, the CDR3 is TGCAGCGTTGGGGCAGGGGGTCAAAAACTGTTTTTT.

This clonotype counts as medium-sized (0.01 to 0.1%). The V call is TRBV5-1, the J call TRBJ1-1, with D possibly TRBD1 on 6 matching bases. The CDR3 runs to 15 residues. V lost 0 bases and J lost 5, with 14 bases in between. Germline V gives CDR1 SGHRS, CDR2 YFSETQ. CDR3 sequence: CASSLAGQPTTEAFF. The CDR3, as DNA: TGCGCCAGCAGCTTGGCCGGACAGCCTACGACTGAAGCTTTCTTT.

By proportion, this clonotype is medium-sized (0.01 to 0.1%). The J gene is TRBJ2-5, the V gene TRBV3-1, with 12 bases lining up with TRBD2. There are 16 residues in the CDR3. Germline-derived CDR1 and CDR2 are LGHDT and YNNKEL (reference sequence). With V trimmed by 4 bases and J by 2 bases, 5 bases remained unmatched. CDR3 protein: CASSRGGLAGQETQYF. DNA for the CDR3: TGTGCCAGCAGCCGTGGAGGACTAGCGGGGCAAGAGACCCAGTACTTC.

This clonotype qualifies as medium-sized. The chain has TRBV20-1 and TRBJ2-1, with 11 bases identical to TRBD2. Per the germline V gene, CDR1 is DFQATT and CDR2 is SNEGSKA (reference sequence). This CDR3 is built from 14 residues. The V and J ends lost 2 bases and 6 bases, in that order; junction bases with no gene match: 3. The chain's CDR3 is CSARLLAGGNEQFF. CDR3 nucleotide sequence: TGCAGTGCTAGACTGCTAGCGGGGGGCAATGAGCAGTTCTTC.

This clonotype was picked up a small number of times. A read error may be the cause here, since a much bigger clone is one base away. No conserved phenylalanine or tryptophan ends this CDR3, so it is likely a read error. V and J are TRBV7-9 and TRBJ1-1; D might be TRBD1 (6 bases). The germline V gene has CDR1 SEHNR and CDR2 FQNEAQ (reference sequence). V shed 2 bases and J shed 1 base, with 11 bases lying between them. The CDR3 contains 15 residues. DNA of the CDR3: TGTGCCAGCAGCTTAACGGGGGCTGGGAACACTGAAGCTTTCTGT. Encoded protein: CASSLTGAGNTEAFC.

This clonotype has just one count. A read error is likely, as this CDR3 ends without the conserved phenylalanine or tryptophan. The chain links TRBV28 to TRBJ2-7; D perhaps matches TRBD2 (7 bases). The CDR3 totals 15 residues. Trimming removed 2 bases from V and 3 bases from J, with 14 bases in between. The V gene's germline CDR1 is MDHEN and CDR2 SYDVKM. The CDR3 DNA follows: TGTGCCAGCAGTTTAAATATGGGGGGGCACTACGAGCAGTACATC. Translated, it gives CASSLNMGGHYEQYI.

This clonotype is termed medium-sized. The J gene is TRBJ2-7, the V gene TRBV7-2; 10 bases are a match to TRBD1. The germline V gene has CDR1 SGHTA and CDR2 FQGNSA. J lost 4 bases, V lost 6 bases, and 6 bases had no gene match. The CDR3 sequence is 14 residues long. CDR3 sequence (DNA): TGTGCCAGCAGACCAGGACAGGGGGGGTACGAGCAGTACTTC. Translation: CASRPGQGGYEQYF. The variable domain in full, with the rest retrieved from reference TRBV7-2 and TRBJ2-7, is GAGVSQSPSNKVTEKGKDVELRCDPISGHTALYWYRQSLGQGLEFLIYFQGNSAPDKSGLPSDRFSAERTGGSVSTLTIQRTQQEDSAVYLCASRPGQGGYEQYFGPGTRLTVT.

This clonotype is medium-sized. The chain is built from TRBV29-1 and TRBJ2-5; 8 bases are shared with TRBD1. The CDR3 consists of 13 residues. CDR1 and CDR2 (germline): SQVTM, ANQGSEA. The ends lost 5 bases at V and 5 bases at J; junction bases unmatched: 7. Here the CDR3 reads CSVHRGSVETQYF. CDR3 DNA sequence: TGCAGCGTTCACAGGGGGTCAGTGGAGACCCAGTACTTC.

This clonotype counts as medium-sized (0.01 to 0.1%). The chain couples TRBV27 to TRBJ1-2; 7 bases match TRBD1. The CDR3 consists of 13 residues. Trimming removed 6 bases from V and 2 bases from J; junction bases left unmatched: 3. Germline V gene lookup returns CDR1 MNHEY and CDR2 SMNVEV (reference sequence). This CDR3 reads CASSQTGNYGYTF. The CDR3 DNA is TGTGCCAGCAGCCAGACAGGGAACTATGGCTACACCTTC.

By share, this clonotype ranks as medium-sized (0.01 to 0.1%). The genes are TRBV20-1 and TRBJ1-2; maybe TRBD1 (6 bases). Germline V gene data show CDR1 as DFQATT and CDR2 as SNEGSKA (reference sequence). The V end was cut by 2 bases, the J end by 0 bases, with 19 bases between. This CDR3 is 17 amino acids long. The DNA for the CDR3 is TGCAGTGCTAGACCCCGTTCCGGGACAAAAGCTAACTATGGCTACACCTTC. Translated, it gives CSARPRSGTKANYGYTF.

To note about this clonotype: This may arise from a read error, as a much more abundant clone is one base away. The rearrangement joins TRBV19 to TRBJ2-7, with D tentatively TRBD1 (6 bases). Trimming cost V 6 bases and J 0 bases, with 12 bases left between them. The germline V gene encodes CDR1 LNHDA and CDR2 SQIVND (reference sequence). There are 14 residues in the CDR3. CDR3 nucleotide sequence: TGTGCCAGTAGGACAGGCCATAACTCCTACGAGCAGTACTTC. Its translation: CASRTGHNSYEQYF.

This clonotype is deemed medium-sized. V is TRBV5-1 and J is TRBJ2-2; D perhaps matches TRBD1 (6 bases). This CDR3 region has 13 residues. Germline assignment: CDR1 SGHRS and CDR2 YFSETQ. Trimming removed 9 bases at V and 1 base at J, with 10 bases between. The CDR3 is CATRTENTGELFF. Written as DNA, the CDR3 is TGCGCCACCAGGACAGAGAACACCGGGGAGCTGTTTTTT.

Remarks on this clonotype: This may come from a read error, since a much larger clone is one base off. The CDR3 nucleotides are TGCGCCAGCAGCGCCCACAGGGGGGTCACTGAAGCTTTCTTT. This codes for CASSAHRGVTEAFF. The genes are TRBV4-3 and TRBJ1-1, with 8 bases aligning to TRBD1. This CDR3 region has 14 residues. Germline V gene lookup returns CDR1 LGHNA and CDR2 YSLEER. With 5 bases clipped from V and 4 bases from J, the junction kept 6 bases outside the gene matches.

By share of the sample, this clonotype is medium-sized (0.01 to 0.1%). The V call is TRBV10-3, the J call TRBJ1-1; TRBD1 might be the D (5 bases). CDR3 length: 13 residues. From germline, CDR1 is ENHRY and CDR2 SYGVKD. V gave up 3 bases and J gave up 10 bases, with 15 bases separating them. In DNA, the CDR3 is TGTGCCATCAGTGAACGGGAGGGGACCGGAGCTTTCTTT. Amino acids: CAISEREGTGAFF.

This clonotype is medium-sized. V gene TRBV19 combines with J gene TRBJ2-2; D is unresolved. The ends were cut back, 2 bases at V and 4 bases at J, with 5 bases in the middle. The germline V gene encodes CDR1 LNHDA and CDR2 SQIVND (reference sequence). The CDR3 sequence is 13 residues long. The CDR3 sequence is CASSIWGTGELFF. The CDR3 region has the DNA TGTGCCAGTAGTATATGGGGCACCGGGGAGCTGTTTTTT.

This clonotype was picked up a small number of times. The chain joins TRBV6-4 to TRBJ2-1, with TRBD1 identical over 9 bases. The CDR3 spans 15 residues. Germline V gene lookup returns CDR1 MRHNA and CDR2 SNTAGT. Trimming took 2 bases from V and 5 from J; bases not matched to a gene: 4. This CDR3 reads CASSDPGQGNNEQFF. The CDR3 DNA reads TGTGCCAGCAGTGACCCGGGACAGGGTAACAATGAGCAGTTCTTC.

This clonotype is medium-sized by share. This rearrangement joins TRBV3-1 to TRBJ1-3; a possible D gene is TRBD1 (5 bases). Trimming shortened V by 5 bases and J by 2 bases, and 10 bases separated the two germline ends. The CDR3 spans 14 residues. Germline CDR1 is LGHDT and CDR2 is YNNKEL (reference sequence). The CDR3 bases are TGTGCCAGCAGCGCCAGGGAGACTGGAAACACCATATATTTT. This encodes CASSARETGNTIYF.

Sample share makes this clonotype medium-sized. CDR3 DNA sequence: TGTGCCAGCAGCCAAAGCGAGGGCTACGAGCAGTACTTC. This codes for CASSQSEGYEQYF. The V gene is TRBV3-1, the J gene TRBJ2-7, with TRBD2 as a possible D gene (5 bases). Germline V CDR1 and CDR2: LGHDT, YNNKEL (reference sequence). This CDR3 spans 13 amino acids. The V end was cut by 2 bases, the J end by 3 bases, with 8 bases between.

This clonotype is large in the sample. The CDR3 spells CSARRTGTGGNNSPLHF. The CDR3 DNA reads as TGCAGTGCTAGAAGAACCGGGACAGGGGGAAATAATTCACCCCTCCACTTT. The J gene is TRBJ1-6, the V gene TRBV20-1; 11 positions agree with TRBD1. From germline, CDR1 is DFQATT and CDR2 SNEGSKA (reference sequence). Losses at the gene ends were 2 bases for V and 5 bases for J; bases not matched to a gene: 8. The CDR3 spans 17 residues.

This clonotype ranks as large (0.1 to 1%). V usage is TRBV29-1 and J usage is TRBJ2-1, with TRBD1 identical over 11 bases. Trimming removed 3 bases from V and 8 bases from J; junction bases left unmatched: 12. CDR1 is SQVTM, CDR2 ANQGSEA, per germline. CDR3 size: 16 residues. CDR3 bases: TGCAGCGTTGATTTCCTGGACAGGGGGCGCGGCGATGAGCAGTTCTTC. It translates to CSVDFLDRGRGDEQFF.

By sample share, this clonotype is medium-sized. The rearrangement uses TRBV20-1 and TRBJ2-1; TRBD1 aligns across 10 bases. V was clipped by 5 bases and J by 9 bases; unmatched bases: 7. The CDR3 length is 13 residues. Germline values: CDR1 DFQATT, CDR2 SNEGSKA (reference sequence). In nucleotides, the CDR3 is TGCAGTGCTCGGACAGGGGGTTTGAGTGAGCAGTTCTTC. Amino acid sequence: CSARTGGLSEQFF.

The chain carries TRBV7-7 and TRBJ2-3, with 10 positions matching TRBD2. The CDR3 has 17 residues. Looked up from germline, CDR1 is SSHAT and CDR2 is FNYEAQ (reference sequence). With 3 bases clipped from V and 4 bases from J, the junction kept 10 bases outside the gene matches. This CDR3 reads CASSFPASGGASDTQYF. The CDR3 DNA sequence: TGTGCCAGCAGCTTCCCGGCGAGCGGGGGGGCTTCAGATACGCAGTATTTT.

By sample fraction, this clonotype is medium-sized. This chain links TRBV20-1 with TRBJ1-3; D is undetermined. The V end lost 0 bases, the J end lost 1 base, and 10 bases lay between the germline ends. Germline CDR1 and CDR2: DFQATT and SNEGSKA (reference sequence). The CDR3 contains 15 residues. CDR3 protein: CSARDIGSSGNTIYF. The CDR3 DNA follows: TGCAGTGCTAGAGATATTGGGTCTTCTGGAAACACCATATATTTT.